A single sample is the source of the 18 T cell receptor beta chains below, sequenced in a study of shared clonotypes between healthy human individuals. Naive CD8 cells lacked CD45RO and underwent positive selection for CCR7, leaving out terminally differentiated effector memory CD45RA+ cells. Profiling relied on immunoSEQ multiplex PCR, and the TCRdb table lists in-frame clones only, not all of them. The data show about 750,000 clones, roughly 92% seen once. What was sequenced was naive CD8+ T cells sorted from blood. These receptors all stem from a young man in good health.

V and J are TRBV28 and TRBJ2-2; no reliable D call. CDR3 length: 12 residues. The V gene lost 5 bases and the J gene lost 5 bases, with 6 bases spanning the gap. The germline CDR1 and CDR2 sequences are MDHEN and SYDVKM. CDR3 nucleotides: TGTGCCAGCAGTCTCCGGACCGGGGAGCTGTTTTTT. Its protein product is CASSLRTGELFF.

V and J are TRBV6-6 and TRBJ2-7; D is ambiguous. The germline V and J ends were trimmed by 2 bases and 6 bases, with 2 bases remaining between them. Germline V CDR1 and CDR2: MNHNY, SVGAGI (reference sequence). The CDR3 is 10 amino acids. The CDR3 protein is CASSYPEQYF. DNA of the CDR3: TGTGCCAGCAGTTACCCCGAGCAGTACTTC.

V gene TRBV18 combines with J gene TRBJ2-5, with 9 bases that match TRBD1. The CDR3 extends over 16 amino acids. J gave up 5 bases and V 3 bases, and 10 bases lay outside the gene matches. Per the germline V gene, CDR1 is KGHSH and CDR2 is LQKENI. The CDR3 protein is CASSPWDRVQSETQYF. DNA for the CDR3: TGTGCCAGCTCACCTTGGGACAGGGTACAGTCGGAGACCCAGTACTTC.

The J gene is TRBJ1-5, the V gene TRBV7-6; D perhaps matches TRBD1 (5 bases). Germline V gene lookup returns CDR1 SGHVS and CDR2 FNYEAQ. The CDR3 has 15 residues. Between the trimmed V and J ends, which lost 6 bases and 2 bases, there was a span of 14 bases. CDR3 residues: CASSEWDGGNQPQHF. In DNA form, the CDR3 reads TGTGCCAGCAGTGAATGGGACGGTGGCAATCAGCCCCAGCATTTT.

This rearrangement joins TRBV27 to TRBJ2-7, with D maybe TRBD2 (5 bases). Trimming left V 4 bases short and J 7 bases short, with 17 bases between. The germline CDR1 and CDR2 sequences are MNHEY and SMNVEV (reference sequence). The CDR3 totals 14 residues. CDR3 sequence (DNA): TGTGCCAGCAGTTCCGGGATCAAACCGGGAGAGCAGTACTTC. Translating gives CASSSGIKPGEQYF.

The genes are TRBV19 and TRBJ1-5, with TRBD1 identical over 7 bases. V gave up 7 bases and J gave up 2 bases; unmatched junction bases: 8. This CDR3 is 15 amino acids long. Germline lookup yields CDR1 LNHDA and CDR2 SQIVND (reference sequence). The CDR3 coding sequence is TGTGCCAGTACCTCGACAGGGCTCGGCAATCAGCCCCAGCATTTT. It codes for CASTSTGLGNQPQHF.

This chain joins TRBV10-3 and TRBJ2-7; a possible D gene is TRBD2 (7 bases). From germline, CDR1 is ENHRY and CDR2 SYGVKD. There are 13 residues in the CDR3. Deletions cut 9 bases from V and 4 bases from J, with 16 bases between. The DNA for the CDR3 is TGTGCCATAAGCGGGACCAGGGGTTACGAGCAGTACTTC. The encoded protein is CAISGTRGYEQYF.

V usage is TRBV7-2 and J usage is TRBJ2-7; D may correspond to TRBD1 or TRBD2 (5 bases each). V was cut by 5 bases and J by 3 bases, with 17 bases left in between. The CDR3 has 15 residues. The germline CDR1 and CDR2 sequences are SGHTA and FQGNSA. Here the CDR3 reads CASSRPHTGGYEQYF. DNA of the CDR3: TGTGCCAGCAGCCGACCCCATACAGGAGGCTACGAGCAGTACTTC.

This clone was seen a few times. The rearrangement links TRBV10-3 to TRBJ2-3, with D tentatively TRBD2 (6 bases). This CDR3 comprises 13 residues. V lost 7 bases and J lost 4, with 12 bases in between. Germline V CDR1 and CDR2: ENHRY, SYGVKD. The CDR3 nucleotides are TGTGCCATCAACGGGCCGGGGGCAGATACGCAGTATTTT. It specifies CAINGPGADTQYF.

A word on this clone: The same CDR3 arises from other DNA sequences in this sample as well. J is TRBJ2-7 and V is TRBV11-2, with 13 bases fitting TRBD2. Per the germline V gene, CDR1 is SGHAT and CDR2 is FQNNGV. This CDR3 comprises 14 residues. V lost 3 bases to trimming and J lost 4 bases; unmatched junction nucleotides: 0. The CDR3 nucleotides are TGTGCCAGCAGCTTGGGACTAGCGGGATACGAGCAGTACTTC. Translating it yields CASSLGLAGYEQYF.

The chain uses TRBV30 and TRBJ2-1, with TRBD2 as a possible D gene (6 bases). Germline V gene sequence: CDR1 GTSNPN, CDR2 SVGIG (reference sequence). The CDR3 is 13 amino acids. V lost 4 bases and J 6 bases, leaving 13 bases between the germline ends. In DNA, the CDR3 is TGTGCCTGGACCTTGGAGGAGGGCAATGAGCAGTTCTTC. It specifies CAWTLEEGNEQFF.

The gene calls are TRBV5-5 and TRBJ1-5, with 9 bases that match TRBD1. Germline lookup yields CDR1 SGHKS and CDR2 YYEKEE (reference sequence). Unmatched junction bases numbered 7, after V lost 0 bases and J lost 6 bases. The CDR3 totals 16 residues. The CDR3, as DNA: TGTGCCAGCAGCTTGGGAGACAGGGGGGCTATTCAGCCCCAGCATTTT. Translation: CASSLGDRGAIQPQHF.

The chain is built from TRBV10-3 and TRBJ2-3; 10 bases agree with TRBD2. Germline V gene data show CDR1 as ENHRY and CDR2 as SYGVKD. The V segment lost 9 bases and the J segment 1 base; nucleotides outside the gene matches: 4. This CDR3 comprises 14 residues. The CDR3 DNA reads as TGTGCCATTTCCCTAGCGGGAGGCACAGATACGCAGTATTTT. This encodes CAISLAGGTDTQYF.

The chain uses TRBV10-2 and TRBJ2-7; 9 positions match TRBD2. Germline CDR1 and CDR2: WSHSY and SAAADI. The CDR3 extends over 15 amino acids. V trimming: 0 bases; J trimming: 2 bases; junction bases outside the gene matches: 2. The CDR3 region is CASSESGLAAYEQYF. CDR3 in DNA: TGCGCCAGCAGTGAGTCGGGACTAGCAGCCTACGAGCAGTACTTC.

The J gene is TRBJ2-7, the V gene TRBV7-9; no clear D gene. Germline assignment: CDR1 SEHNR and CDR2 FQNEAQ (reference sequence). Trimming shortened V by 5 bases and J by 4 bases, and 21 bases separated the two germline ends. The CDR3 is made up of 16 amino acids. CDR3 protein: CASSPRGSDQTYEQYF. DNA for the CDR3: TGTGCCAGCAGCCCAAGAGGTAGTGACCAAACGTACGAGCAGTACTTC.

The CDR3 is CASSRTGTSGRNEQFF. CDR3 nucleotides: TGTGCCAGCAGCCGAACCGGGACTAGCGGGAGGAATGAGCAGTTCTTC. The chain has TRBV11-2 and TRBJ2-1, with 15 positions matching TRBD2. J lost 7 bases, V lost 5 bases, and 6 bases had no gene match. The CDR3 spans 16 residues. Germline V CDR1 and CDR2: SGHAT, FQNNGV.

The V gene is TRBV6-1, the J gene TRBJ2-7; 9 bases line up with TRBD2. After removal of 6 bases from V and 1 base from J, the junction contained 7 bases not matched to a gene. This CDR3 comprises 15 residues. Per germline, CDR1 MNHNS and CDR2 SASEGT. CDR3: CASRGGLAGSYEQYF. CDR3 bases: TGTGCCAGCAGGGGAGGGCTAGCGGGGTCCTACGAGCAGTACTTC.

The V gene is TRBV11-2, the J gene TRBJ2-1, with 11 bases identical to TRBD2. Trimming at V came to 5 bases and at J to 3 bases, leaving 3 bases not matched to a gene. This CDR3 has 15 amino acids. Germline CDR1 reads SGHAT; CDR2 reads FQNNGV. CDR3 bases: TGTGCCAGCAGCATCCTAGCGGGAGGCTACAATGAGCAGTTCTTC. Its translation: CASSILAGGYNEQFF.